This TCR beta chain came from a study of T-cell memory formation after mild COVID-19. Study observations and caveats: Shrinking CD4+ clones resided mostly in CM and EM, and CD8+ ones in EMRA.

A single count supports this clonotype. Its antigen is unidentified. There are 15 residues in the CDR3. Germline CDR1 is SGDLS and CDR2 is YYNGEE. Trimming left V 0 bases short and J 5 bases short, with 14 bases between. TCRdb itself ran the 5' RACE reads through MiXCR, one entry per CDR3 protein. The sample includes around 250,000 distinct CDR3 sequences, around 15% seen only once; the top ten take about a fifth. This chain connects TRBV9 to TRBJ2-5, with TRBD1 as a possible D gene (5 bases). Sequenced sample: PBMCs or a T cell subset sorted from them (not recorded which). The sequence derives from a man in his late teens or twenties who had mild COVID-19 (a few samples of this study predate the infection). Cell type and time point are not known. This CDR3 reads CASSVEAFKGETQYF. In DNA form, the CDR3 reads TGTGCCAGCAGCGTAGAGGCCTTTAAGGGGGAGACCCAGTACTTC.